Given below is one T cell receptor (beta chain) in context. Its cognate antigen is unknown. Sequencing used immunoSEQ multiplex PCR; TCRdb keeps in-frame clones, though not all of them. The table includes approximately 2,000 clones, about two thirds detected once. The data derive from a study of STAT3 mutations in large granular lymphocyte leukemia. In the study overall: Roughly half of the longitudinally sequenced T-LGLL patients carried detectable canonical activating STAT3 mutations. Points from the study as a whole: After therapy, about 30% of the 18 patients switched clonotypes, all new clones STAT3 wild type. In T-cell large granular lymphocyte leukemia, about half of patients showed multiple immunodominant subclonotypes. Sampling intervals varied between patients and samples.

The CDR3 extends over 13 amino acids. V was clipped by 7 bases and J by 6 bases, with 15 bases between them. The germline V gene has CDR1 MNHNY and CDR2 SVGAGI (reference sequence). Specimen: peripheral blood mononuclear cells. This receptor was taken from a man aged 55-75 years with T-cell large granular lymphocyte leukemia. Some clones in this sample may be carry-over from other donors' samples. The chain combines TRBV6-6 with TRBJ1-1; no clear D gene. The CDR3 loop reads CASKRESYSEAFF. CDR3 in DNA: TGTGCCAGCAAGAGGGAAAGTTATTCTGAAGCTTTCTTT.